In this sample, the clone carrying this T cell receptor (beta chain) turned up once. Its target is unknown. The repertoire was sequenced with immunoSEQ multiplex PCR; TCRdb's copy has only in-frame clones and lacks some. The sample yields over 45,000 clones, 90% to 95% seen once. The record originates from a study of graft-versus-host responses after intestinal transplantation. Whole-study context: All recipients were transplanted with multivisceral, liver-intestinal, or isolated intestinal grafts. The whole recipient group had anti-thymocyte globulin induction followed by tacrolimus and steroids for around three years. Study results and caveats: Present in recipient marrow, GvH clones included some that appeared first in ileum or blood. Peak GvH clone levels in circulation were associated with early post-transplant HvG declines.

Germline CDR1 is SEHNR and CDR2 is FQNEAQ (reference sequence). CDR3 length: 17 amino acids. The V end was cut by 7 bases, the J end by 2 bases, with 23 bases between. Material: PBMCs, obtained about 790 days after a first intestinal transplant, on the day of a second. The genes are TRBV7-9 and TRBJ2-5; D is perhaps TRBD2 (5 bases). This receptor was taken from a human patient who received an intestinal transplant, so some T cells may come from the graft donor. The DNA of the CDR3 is TGTGCCAGCAACCCCGGGATGGCCAGCCCTGCGCAAGAGACCCAGTACTTC. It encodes CASNPGMASPAQETQYF.